The sequence of this T cell receptor (beta chain) was determined in a study of OX40 agonist ivuxolimab in advanced cancers. On the study more broadly: An agonistic anti-OX40 (CD134) antibody, ivuxolimab, was used to treat the patients. Study findings and constraints: The study found that CD8+ T cells averaged more expanded clones than CD4+. At 0.1 to 3.0 mg/kg, clonal expansion of CD4+ and CD8+ blood T cells had occurred by week 6. Individuals who were partial responders at 0.1-3.0 mg/kg had clonal expansion that ranked among the lowest.

Note on this clone: Its matching antigen is unknown.

Germline lookup yields CDR1 MDHEN and CDR2 SYDVKM. This CDR3 contains 14 residues. The J segment lost 9 bases and the V segment lost 5 bases, leaving 13 bases of the junction unmatched. Clones were sequenced by immunoSEQ multiplex PCR, and TCRdb holds only the in-frame ones, with some missing. The sample includes tens of thousands of clones, 90% to 95% of them seen just once. Sequencing used CD4+ or CD8+ T cells sorted from blood, obtained in a trial of the OX40 agonist ivuxolimab. The chain carries TRBV28 and TRBJ2-7; TRBD2 aligns across 7 bases. This receptor was identified in an adult with an advanced solid tumor such as melanoma, head and neck, liver or kidney cancer. CDR3 nucleotide sequence: TGTGCCAGCAGTACAGCCGGGACTATGAGTTGGCAGTACTTC. Protein sequence: CASSTAGTMSWQYF.